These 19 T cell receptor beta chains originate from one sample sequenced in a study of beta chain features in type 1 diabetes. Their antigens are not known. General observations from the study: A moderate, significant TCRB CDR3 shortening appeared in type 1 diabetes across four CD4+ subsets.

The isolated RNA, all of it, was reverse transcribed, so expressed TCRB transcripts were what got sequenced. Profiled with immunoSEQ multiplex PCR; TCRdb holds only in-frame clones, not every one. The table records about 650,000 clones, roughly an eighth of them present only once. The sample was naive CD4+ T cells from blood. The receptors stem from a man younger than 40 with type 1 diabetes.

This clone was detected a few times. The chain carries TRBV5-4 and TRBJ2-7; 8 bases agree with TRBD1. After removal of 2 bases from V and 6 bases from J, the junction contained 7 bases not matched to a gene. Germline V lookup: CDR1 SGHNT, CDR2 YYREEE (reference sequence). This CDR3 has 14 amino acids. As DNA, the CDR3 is TGTGCCAGCAGCTTAGACAGGGGAGTCTCCGAGCAGTACTTC. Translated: CASSLDRGVSEQYF.

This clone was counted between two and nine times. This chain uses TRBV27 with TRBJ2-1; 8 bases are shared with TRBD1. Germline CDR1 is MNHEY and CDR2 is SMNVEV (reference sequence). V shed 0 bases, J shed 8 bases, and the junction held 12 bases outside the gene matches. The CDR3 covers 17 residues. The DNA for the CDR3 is TGTGCCAGCAGTTTATCGGAGGGTAACAGGGGGTCCGATGAGCAGTTCTTC. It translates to CASSLSEGNRGSDEQFF.

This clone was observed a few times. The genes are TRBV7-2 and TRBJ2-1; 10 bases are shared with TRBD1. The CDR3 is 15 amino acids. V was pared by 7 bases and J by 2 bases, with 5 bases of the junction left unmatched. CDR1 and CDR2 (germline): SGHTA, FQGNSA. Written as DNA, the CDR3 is TGTGCCAGCACCCCGGGACAGGGGACCTACAATGAGCAGTTCTTC. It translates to CASTPGQGTYNEQFF.

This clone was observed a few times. CDR3 nucleotide sequence: TGTGCCATCAGCCGACCAGAGGACAGCCCTCGAGATACGCAGTATTTT. Translating it yields CAISRPEDSPRDTQYF. This chain joins TRBV10-3 and TRBJ2-3; perhaps TRBD1 as D (6 bases). From germline, CDR1 is ENHRY and CDR2 SYGVKD. This CDR3 is 16 amino acids long. Trimming stripped 6 bases from V and 5 bases from J, with 21 bases between.

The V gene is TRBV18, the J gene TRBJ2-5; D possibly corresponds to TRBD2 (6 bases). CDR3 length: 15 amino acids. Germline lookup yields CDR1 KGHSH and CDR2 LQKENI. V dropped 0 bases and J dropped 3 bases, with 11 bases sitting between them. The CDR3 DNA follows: TGTGCCAGCTCACCACCTGGAGGGCAGAAAGAGACCCAGTACTTC. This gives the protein CASSPPGGQKETQYF.

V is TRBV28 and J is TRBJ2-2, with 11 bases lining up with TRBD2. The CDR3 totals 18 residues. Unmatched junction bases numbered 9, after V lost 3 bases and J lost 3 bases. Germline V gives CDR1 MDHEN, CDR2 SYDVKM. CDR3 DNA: TGTGCCAGCAGTTTGCTGGCTAGCGGGGGGCCCGACACCGGGGAGCTGTTTTTT. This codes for CASSLLASGGPDTGELFF.

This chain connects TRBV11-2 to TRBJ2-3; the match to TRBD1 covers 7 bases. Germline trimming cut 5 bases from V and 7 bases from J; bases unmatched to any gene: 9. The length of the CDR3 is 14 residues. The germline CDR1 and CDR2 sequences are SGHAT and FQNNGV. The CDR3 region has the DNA TGTGCCAGCAGCATACCCCTGACAGGGCATACGCAGTATTTT. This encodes CASSIPLTGHTQYF. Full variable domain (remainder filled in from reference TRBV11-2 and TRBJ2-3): EAGVAQSPRYKIIEKRQSVAFWCNPISGHATLYWYQQILGQGPKLLIQFQNNGVVDDSQLPKDRFSAERLKGVDSTLKIQPAKLEDSAVYLCASSIPLTGHTQYFGPGTRLTVL.

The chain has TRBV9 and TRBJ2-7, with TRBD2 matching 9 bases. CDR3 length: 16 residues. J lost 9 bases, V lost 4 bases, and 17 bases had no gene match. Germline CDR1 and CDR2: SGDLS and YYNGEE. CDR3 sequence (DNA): TGTGCCAGCAGCCTAGGAGTTTGGAGTAGCGGGGGTGTGCAGTACTTC. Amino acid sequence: CASSLGVWSSGGVQYF.

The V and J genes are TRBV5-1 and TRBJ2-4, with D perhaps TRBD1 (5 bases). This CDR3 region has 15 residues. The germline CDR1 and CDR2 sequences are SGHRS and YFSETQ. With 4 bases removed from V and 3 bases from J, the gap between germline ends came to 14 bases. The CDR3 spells CASSLQGALKNIQYF. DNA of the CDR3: TGCGCCAGCAGCCTTCAGGGCGCCCTCAAAAACATTCAGTACTTC.

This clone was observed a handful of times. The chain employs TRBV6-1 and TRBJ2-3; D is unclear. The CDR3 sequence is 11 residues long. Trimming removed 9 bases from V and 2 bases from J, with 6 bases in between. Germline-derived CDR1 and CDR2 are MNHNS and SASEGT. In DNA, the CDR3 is TGTGCCAGTACAGTCACAGATACGCAGTATTTT. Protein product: CASTVTDTQYF.

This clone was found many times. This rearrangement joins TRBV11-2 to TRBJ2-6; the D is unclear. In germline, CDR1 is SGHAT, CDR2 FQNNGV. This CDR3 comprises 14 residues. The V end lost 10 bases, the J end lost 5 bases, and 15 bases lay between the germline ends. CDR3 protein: CATANGPRANVLTF. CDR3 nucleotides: TGTGCCACCGCCAACGGGCCCCGGGCCAACGTCCTGACTTTC.

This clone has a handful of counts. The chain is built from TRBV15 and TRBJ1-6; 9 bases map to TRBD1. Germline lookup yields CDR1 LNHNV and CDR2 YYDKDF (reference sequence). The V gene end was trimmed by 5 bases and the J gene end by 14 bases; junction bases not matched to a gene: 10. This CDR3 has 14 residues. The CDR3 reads CATSGGTGYAALHF. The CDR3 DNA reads TGTGCCACCAGCGGCGGGACAGGGTATGCGGCCCTCCACTTT.

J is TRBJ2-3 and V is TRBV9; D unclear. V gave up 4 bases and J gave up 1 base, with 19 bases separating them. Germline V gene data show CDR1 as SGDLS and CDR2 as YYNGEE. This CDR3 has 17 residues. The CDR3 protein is CASSPRGVSRGTDTQYF. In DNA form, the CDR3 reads TGTGCCAGCAGCCCCCGAGGCGTCAGCCGCGGCACAGATACGCAGTATTTT.

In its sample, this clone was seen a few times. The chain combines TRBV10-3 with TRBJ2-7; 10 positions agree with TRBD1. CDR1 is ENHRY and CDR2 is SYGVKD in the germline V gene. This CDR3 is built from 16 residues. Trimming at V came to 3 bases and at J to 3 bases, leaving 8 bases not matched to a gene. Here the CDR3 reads CAISDFAGQGFYEQYF. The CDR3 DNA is TGTGCCATCAGTGACTTCGCGGGACAGGGGTTCTACGAGCAGTACTTC.

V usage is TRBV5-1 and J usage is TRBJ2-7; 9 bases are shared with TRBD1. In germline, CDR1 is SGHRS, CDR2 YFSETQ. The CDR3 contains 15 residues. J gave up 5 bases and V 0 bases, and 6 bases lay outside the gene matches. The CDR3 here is CASSLVGQGRHEQYF. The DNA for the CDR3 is TGCGCCAGCAGCTTGGTCGGACAGGGGCGCCACGAGCAGTACTTC.

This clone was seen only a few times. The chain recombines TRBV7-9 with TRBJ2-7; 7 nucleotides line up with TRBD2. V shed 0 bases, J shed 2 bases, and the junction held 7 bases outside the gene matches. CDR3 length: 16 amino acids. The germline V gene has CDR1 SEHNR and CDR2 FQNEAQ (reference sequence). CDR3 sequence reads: CASSLALASGAYEQYF. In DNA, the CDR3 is TGTGCCAGCAGCTTAGCCCTTGCTAGCGGAGCCTACGAGCAGTACTTC.

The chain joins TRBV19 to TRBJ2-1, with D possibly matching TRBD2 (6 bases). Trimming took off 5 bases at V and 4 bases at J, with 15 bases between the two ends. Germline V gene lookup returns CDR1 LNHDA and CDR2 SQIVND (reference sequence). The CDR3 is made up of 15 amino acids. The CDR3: CASSETRLNYNEQFF. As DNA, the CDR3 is TGTGCCAGTAGTGAGACTAGACTCAATTACAATGAGCAGTTCTTC.

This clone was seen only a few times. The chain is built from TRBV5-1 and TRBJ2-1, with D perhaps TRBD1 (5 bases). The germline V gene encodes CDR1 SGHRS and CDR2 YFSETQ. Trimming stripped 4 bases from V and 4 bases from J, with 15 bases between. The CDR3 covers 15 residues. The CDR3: CASSIRSTEYNEQFF. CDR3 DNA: TGCGCCAGCAGCATACGATCGACAGAATACAATGAGCAGTTCTTC.

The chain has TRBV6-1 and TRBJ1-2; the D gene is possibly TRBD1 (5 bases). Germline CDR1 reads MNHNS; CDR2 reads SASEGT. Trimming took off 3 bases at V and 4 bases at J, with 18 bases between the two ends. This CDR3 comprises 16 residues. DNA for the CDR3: TGTGCCAGCAGTGATAGCGGGGGTCTTGTGCGCTATGGCTACACCTTC. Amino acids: CASSDSGGLVRYGYTF.